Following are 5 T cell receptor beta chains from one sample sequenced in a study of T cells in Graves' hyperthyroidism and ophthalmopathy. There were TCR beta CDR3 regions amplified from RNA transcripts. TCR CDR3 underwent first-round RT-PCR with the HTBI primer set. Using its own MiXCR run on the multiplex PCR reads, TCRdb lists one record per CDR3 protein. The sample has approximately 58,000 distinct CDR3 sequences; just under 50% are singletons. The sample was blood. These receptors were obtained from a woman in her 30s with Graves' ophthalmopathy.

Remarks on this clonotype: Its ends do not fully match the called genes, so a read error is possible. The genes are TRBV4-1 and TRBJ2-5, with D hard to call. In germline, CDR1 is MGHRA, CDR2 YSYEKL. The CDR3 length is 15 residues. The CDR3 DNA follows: TGTGCCAGCAGCCAACGGGTAGGTTCGGAAGAGACCCAGTACTTC. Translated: CASSQRVGSEETQYF.

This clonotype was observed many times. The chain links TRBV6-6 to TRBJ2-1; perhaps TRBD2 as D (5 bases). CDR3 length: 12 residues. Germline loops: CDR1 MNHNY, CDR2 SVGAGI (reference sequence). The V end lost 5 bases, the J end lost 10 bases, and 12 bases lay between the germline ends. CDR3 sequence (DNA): TGTGCCAGCAGTCCCCGGGGTCGCGAGCAGTTCTTC. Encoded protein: CASSPRGREQFF.

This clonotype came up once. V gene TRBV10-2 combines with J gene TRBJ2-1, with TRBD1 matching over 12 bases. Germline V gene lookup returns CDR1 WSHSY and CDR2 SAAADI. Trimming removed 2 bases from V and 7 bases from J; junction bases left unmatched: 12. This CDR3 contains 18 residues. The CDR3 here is CASSERLGTGGGRNEQFF. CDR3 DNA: TGCGCCAGCAGTGAGCGTTTAGGGACAGGGGGCGGCCGAAATGAGCAGTTCTTC.

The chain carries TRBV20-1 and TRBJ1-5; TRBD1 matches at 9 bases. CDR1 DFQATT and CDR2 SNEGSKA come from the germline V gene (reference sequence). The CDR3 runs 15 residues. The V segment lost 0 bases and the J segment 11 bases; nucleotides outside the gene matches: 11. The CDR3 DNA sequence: TGCAGTGCTAGAGATCTCACAGGGGGCCGGGAGACCCAGCATTTT. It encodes CSARDLTGGRETQHF.

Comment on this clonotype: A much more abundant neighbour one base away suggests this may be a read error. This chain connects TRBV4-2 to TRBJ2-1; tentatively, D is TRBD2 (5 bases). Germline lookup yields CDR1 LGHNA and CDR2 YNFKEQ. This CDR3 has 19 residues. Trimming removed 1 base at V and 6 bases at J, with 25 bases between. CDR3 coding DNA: TGTGCCAGCAGCCAAGTGAATCGCATTGGGAGATCGGGAAGCAATGAGCAGTTCTTC. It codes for CASSQVNRIGRSGSNEQFF.